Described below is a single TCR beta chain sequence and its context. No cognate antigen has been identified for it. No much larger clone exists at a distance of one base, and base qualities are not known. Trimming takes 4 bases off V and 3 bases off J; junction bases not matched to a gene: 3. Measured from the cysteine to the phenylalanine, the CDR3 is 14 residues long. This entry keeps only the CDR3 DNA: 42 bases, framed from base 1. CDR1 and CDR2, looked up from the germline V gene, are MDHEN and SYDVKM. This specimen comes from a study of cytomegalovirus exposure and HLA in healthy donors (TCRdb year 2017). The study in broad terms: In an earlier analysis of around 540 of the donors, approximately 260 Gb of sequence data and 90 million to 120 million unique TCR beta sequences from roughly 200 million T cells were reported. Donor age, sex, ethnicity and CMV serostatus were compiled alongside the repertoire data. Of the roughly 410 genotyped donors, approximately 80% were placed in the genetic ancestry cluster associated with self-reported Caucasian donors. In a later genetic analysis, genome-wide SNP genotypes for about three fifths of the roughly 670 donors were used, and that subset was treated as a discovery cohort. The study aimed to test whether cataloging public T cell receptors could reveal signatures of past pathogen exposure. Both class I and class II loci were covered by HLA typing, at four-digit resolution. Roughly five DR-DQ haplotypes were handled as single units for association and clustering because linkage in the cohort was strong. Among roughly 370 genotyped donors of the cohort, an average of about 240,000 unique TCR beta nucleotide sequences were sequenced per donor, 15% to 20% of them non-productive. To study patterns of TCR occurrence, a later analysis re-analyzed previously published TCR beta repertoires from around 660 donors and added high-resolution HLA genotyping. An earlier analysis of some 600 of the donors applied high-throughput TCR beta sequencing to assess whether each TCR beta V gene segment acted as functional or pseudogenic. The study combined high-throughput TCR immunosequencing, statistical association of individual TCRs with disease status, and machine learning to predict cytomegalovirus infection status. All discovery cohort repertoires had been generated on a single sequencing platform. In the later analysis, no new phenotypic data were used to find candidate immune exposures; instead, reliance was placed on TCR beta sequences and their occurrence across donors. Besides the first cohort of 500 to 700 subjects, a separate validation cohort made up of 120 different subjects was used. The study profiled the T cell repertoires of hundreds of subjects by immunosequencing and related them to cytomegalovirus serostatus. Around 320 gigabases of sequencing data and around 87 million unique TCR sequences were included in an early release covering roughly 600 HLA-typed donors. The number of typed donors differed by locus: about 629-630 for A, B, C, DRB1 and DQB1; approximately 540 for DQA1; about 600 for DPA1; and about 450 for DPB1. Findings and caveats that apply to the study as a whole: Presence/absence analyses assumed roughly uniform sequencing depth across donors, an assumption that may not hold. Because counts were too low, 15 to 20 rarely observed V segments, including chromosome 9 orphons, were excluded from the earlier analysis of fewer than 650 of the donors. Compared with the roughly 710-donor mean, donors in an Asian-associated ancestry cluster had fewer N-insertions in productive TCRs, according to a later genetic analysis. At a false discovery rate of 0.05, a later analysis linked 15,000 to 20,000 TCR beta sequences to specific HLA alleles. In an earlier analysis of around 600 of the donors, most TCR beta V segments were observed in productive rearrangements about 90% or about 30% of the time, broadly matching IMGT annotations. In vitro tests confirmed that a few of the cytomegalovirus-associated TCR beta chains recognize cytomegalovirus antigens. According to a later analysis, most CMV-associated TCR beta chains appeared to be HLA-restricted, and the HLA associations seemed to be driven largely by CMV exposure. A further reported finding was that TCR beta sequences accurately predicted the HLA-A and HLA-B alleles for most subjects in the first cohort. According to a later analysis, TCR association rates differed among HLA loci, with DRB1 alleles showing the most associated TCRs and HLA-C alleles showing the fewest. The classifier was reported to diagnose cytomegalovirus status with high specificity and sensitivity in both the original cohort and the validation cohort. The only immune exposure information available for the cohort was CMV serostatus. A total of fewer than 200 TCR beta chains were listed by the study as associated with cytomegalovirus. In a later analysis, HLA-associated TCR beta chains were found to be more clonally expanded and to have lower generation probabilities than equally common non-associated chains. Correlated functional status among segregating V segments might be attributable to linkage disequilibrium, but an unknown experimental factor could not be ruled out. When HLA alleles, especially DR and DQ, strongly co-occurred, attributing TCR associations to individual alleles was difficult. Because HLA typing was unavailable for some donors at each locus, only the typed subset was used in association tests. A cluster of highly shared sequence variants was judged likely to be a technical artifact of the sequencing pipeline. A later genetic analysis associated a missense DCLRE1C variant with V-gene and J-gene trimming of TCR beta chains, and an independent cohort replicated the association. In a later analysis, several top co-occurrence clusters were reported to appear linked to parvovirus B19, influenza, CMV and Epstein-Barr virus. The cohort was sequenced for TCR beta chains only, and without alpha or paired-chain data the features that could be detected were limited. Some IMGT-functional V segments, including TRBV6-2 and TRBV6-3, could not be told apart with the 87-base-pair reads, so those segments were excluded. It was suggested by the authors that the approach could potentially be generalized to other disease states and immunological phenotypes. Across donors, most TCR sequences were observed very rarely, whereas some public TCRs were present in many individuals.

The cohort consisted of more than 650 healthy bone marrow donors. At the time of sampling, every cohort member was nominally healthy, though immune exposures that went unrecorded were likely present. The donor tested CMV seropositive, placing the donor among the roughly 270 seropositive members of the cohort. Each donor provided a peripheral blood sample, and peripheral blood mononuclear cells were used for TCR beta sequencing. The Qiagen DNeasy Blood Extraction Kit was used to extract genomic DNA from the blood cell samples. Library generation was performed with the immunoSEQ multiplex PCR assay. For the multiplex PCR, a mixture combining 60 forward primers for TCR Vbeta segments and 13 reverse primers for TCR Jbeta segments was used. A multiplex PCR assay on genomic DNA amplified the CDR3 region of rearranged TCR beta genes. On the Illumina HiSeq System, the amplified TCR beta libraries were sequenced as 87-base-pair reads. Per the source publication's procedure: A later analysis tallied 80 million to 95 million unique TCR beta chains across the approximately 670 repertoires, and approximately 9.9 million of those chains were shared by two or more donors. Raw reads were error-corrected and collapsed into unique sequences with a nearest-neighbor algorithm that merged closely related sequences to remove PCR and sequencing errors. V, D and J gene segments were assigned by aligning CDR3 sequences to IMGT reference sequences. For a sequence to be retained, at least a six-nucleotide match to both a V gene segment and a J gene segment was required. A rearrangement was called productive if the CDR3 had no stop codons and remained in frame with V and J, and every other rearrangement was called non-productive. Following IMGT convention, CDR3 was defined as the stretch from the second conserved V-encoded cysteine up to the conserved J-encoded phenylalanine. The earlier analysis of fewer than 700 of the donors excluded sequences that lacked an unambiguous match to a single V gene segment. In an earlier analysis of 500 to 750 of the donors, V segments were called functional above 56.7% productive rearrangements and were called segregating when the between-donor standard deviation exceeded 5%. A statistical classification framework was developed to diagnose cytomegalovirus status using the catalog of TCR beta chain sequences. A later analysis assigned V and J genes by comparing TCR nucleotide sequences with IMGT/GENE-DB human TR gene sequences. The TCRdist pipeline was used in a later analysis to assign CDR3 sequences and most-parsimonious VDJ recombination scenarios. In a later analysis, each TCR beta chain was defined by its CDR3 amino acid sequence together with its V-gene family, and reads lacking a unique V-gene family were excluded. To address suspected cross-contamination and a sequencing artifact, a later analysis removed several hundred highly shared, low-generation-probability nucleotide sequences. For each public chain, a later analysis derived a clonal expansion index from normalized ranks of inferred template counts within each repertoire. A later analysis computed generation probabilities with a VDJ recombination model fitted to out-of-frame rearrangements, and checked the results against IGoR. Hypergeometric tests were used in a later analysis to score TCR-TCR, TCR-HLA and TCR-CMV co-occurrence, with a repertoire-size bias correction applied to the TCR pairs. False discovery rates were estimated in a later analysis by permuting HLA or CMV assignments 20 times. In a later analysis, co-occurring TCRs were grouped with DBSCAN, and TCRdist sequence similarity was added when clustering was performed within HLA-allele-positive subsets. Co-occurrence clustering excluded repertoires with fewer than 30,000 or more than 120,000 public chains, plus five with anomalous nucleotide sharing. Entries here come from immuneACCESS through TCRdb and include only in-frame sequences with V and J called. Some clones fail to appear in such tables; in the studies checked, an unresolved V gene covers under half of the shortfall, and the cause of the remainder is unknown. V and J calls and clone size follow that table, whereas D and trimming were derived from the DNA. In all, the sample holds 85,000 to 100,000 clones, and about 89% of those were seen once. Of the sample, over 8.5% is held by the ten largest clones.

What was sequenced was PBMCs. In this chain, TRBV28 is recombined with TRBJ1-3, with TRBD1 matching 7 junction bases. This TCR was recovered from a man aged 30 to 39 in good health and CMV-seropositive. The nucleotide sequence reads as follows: TGTGCCAGCAGTTCGGGACAGTTTGGAAACACCATATATTTT. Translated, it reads CASSSGQFGNTIYF.